The 30 T cell receptor beta chains reported below all come from one sample, sequenced in a study of blood T cell repertoires in COVID-19. Profiled with immunoSEQ multiplex PCR; TCRdb holds only in-frame clones, not every one. The table includes fewer than 300,000 clones, more than 85% detected once. The sequenced sample was PBMCs or T cells enriched from blood (not recorded which). The receptors were gathered from a man aged 40-50 years who had recovered from COVID-19.

The chain is built from TRBV3-1 (or the pseudogene TRBV3-2) and TRBJ1-2, with 7 bases aligning to TRBD1. The CDR3 consists of 15 residues. V lost 1 base and J lost 7; bases outside the gene matches: 9. CDR1 LGHDT and CDR2 YNNKEL come from the germline V gene (reference sequence). CDR3 amino acids: CASSQVPGQNAGYTF. In DNA form, the CDR3 reads TGTGCCAGCAGCCAAGTACCGGGACAGAATGCTGGCTACACCTTC.

The chain joins TRBV5-6 to TRBJ2-3; 8 positions agree with TRBD1. The length of the CDR3 is 15 residues. Trimming removed 7 bases from V and 2 bases from J; junction bases left unmatched: 9. CDR1 is SGHDT and CDR2 is YYEEEE in the germline V gene. The CDR3 nucleotides are TGTGCCAGCTGCAGGGGGCGGTGGGTCACAGATACGCAGTATTTT. Its translation: CASCRGRWVTDTQYF.

The chain has TRBV7-9 and TRBJ1-1, with a weak D call TRBD1 (5 bases). Trimming removed 6 bases from V and 4 bases from J, with 18 bases in between. Germline V gene sequence: CDR1 SEHNR, CDR2 FQNEAQ (reference sequence). The CDR3 contains 15 residues. The CDR3, as DNA: TGTGCCAGCAGTTTTACAATGGCGGGGGGCACTGAAGCTTTCTTT. This encodes CASSFTMAGGTEAFF.

The CDR3 DNA reads as TGTGCCAGCAGCTTTGCCGGGACAGGGTGGGACGAGCAGTACTTC. It translates to CASSFAGTGWDEQYF. The chain carries TRBV5-6 and TRBJ2-7, with 9 positions matching TRBD1. The J segment lost 5 bases and the V segment lost 2 bases, leaving 8 bases of the junction unmatched. CDR1 is SGHDT and CDR2 is YYEEEE in the germline V gene. There are 15 residues in the CDR3.

The rearrangement links TRBV9 to TRBJ1-1; D might be TRBD1 (5 bases). Deletions cut 0 bases from V and 6 bases from J, with 9 bases between. The CDR3 loop spans 13 amino acids. From germline, CDR1 is SGDLS and CDR2 YYNGEE. CDR3 protein: CASSVDPGAEAFF. In DNA form, the CDR3 reads TGTGCCAGCAGCGTAGATCCGGGGGCTGAAGCTTTCTTT.

V and J are TRBV27 and TRBJ2-1; 8 bases are shared with TRBD1. V shed 6 bases and J 5 bases; nucleotides not matched to a gene: 18. The CDR3 runs 18 residues. In germline, CDR1 is MNHEY, CDR2 SMNVEV (reference sequence). CDR3 coding DNA: TGTGCCAGCAGATTAAATTCCATAGGGACAGGAGTAGACAATGAGCAGTTCTTC. It codes for CASRLNSIGTGVDNEQFF.

This clone is a singleton in its sample. Other DNA sequences within the sample encode an identical CDR3. This chain uses TRBV7-9 with TRBJ2-1, with D unclear. Trimming stripped 1 base from V and 4 bases from J, with 5 bases between. CDR3 length: 13 amino acids. Germline V CDR1 and CDR2: SEHNR, FQNEAQ (reference sequence). The CDR3 sequence: CASSLDSYNEQFF. Written as DNA, the CDR3 is TGTGCCAGCAGCTTAGACAGTTACAATGAGCAGTTCTTC.

This chain uses TRBV12-5 with TRBJ2-7; 7 positions match TRBD1. The CDR3 runs 15 residues. Germline V gene sequence: CDR1 LGHNT, CDR2 FRNRAP. The junction had 7 bases not matched to a gene; V was cut back by 1 base and J by 4 bases. This CDR3 reads CASGLETGLLYEQYF. The CDR3 nucleotides read TGTGCTAGTGGTTTGGAGACAGGGTTATTGTACGAGCAGTACTTC. Full variable domain (missing parts from reference TRBV12-5 and TRBJ2-7): DARVTQTPRHKVTEMGQEVTMRCQPILGHNTVFWYRQTMMQGLELLAYFRNRAPLDDSGMPKDRFSAEMPDATLATLKIQPSEPRDSAVYFCASGLETGLLYEQYFGPGTRLTVT.

The J gene is TRBJ1-2, the V gene TRBV11-2, with 9 bases fitting TRBD1. Trimming at V came to 5 bases and at J to 4 bases, leaving 5 bases not matched to a gene. Germline assignment: CDR1 SGHAT and CDR2 FQNNGV. The CDR3 is 14 residues long. CDR3: CASSTGQGGYGYTF. The CDR3 coding sequence is TGTGCCAGCAGCACGGGACAGGGAGGCTATGGCTACACCTTC.

The rearrangement uses TRBV10-3 and TRBJ1-2, with 10 bases identical to TRBD1. From germline, CDR1 is ENHRY and CDR2 SYGVKD. The CDR3 runs 19 residues. V trimming: 8 bases; J trimming: 6 bases; junction bases outside the gene matches: 24. The DNA of the CDR3 is TGTGCCATCGGGGGTACGACCGGGACAGGGGTTGAGACTGCGGATGGCTACACCTTC. Translating it yields CAIGGTTGTGVETADGYTF.

This clone was detected once. The chain recombines TRBV15 with TRBJ2-7; 9 bases agree with TRBD1. V was pared by 5 bases and J by 2 bases, with 10 bases of the junction left unmatched. CDR1 is LNHNV, CDR2 YYDKDF, per germline (reference sequence). CDR3 length: 16 residues. In DNA form, the CDR3 reads TGTGCCACCAGCGGGGGGACAGGGCACGGGACCTACGAGCAGTACTTC. Protein: CATSGGTGHGTYEQYF.

This clone was counted only a few times. This chain links TRBV18 with TRBJ1-2; 10 bases agree with TRBD1. Germline CDR1 is KGHSH and CDR2 is LQKENI. V gave up 4 bases and J gave up 3 bases; unmatched junction bases: 5. CDR3 length: 15 residues. This CDR3 reads CASSHSDRGDYGYTF. CDR3 sequence (DNA): TGTGCCAGCTCACATTCGGACAGGGGGGACTATGGCTACACCTTC.

The rearrangement links TRBV5-1 to TRBJ2-5; TRBD2 aligns across 8 bases. CDR3 length: 14 residues. The germline V gene encodes CDR1 SGHRS and CDR2 YFSETQ. V trimming: 4 bases; J trimming: 3 bases; junction bases outside the gene matches: 5. CDR3 sequence: CASSHGTREETQYF. CDR3 nucleotide sequence: TGCGCCAGCAGCCACGGGACTAGAGAAGAGACCCAGTACTTC.

V usage is TRBV14 and J usage is TRBJ1-6, with no clear D. Trimming cost V 1 base and J 8 bases, with 18 bases left between them. Germline CDR1 reads SGHDN; CDR2 reads FVKESK. This CDR3 contains 17 residues. Here the CDR3 DNA reads TGTGCCAGCAGCCAAGGTCGTCAAGCAGGCCCCCATTCACCCCTCCACTTT. It yields the protein CASSQGRQAGPHSPLHF.

This clone was seen a handful of times. The chain couples TRBV7-2 to TRBJ1-2; tentatively, D is TRBD1 (5 bases). Germline V CDR1 and CDR2: SGHTA, FQGNSA. Trimming removed 1 base from V and 5 bases from J, with 14 bases in between. The CDR3 spans 15 residues. DNA for the CDR3: TGTGCCAGCAGCTTAGGACAGCTAGGTCAATATGGCTACACCTTC. As protein: CASSLGQLGQYGYTF.

V and J are TRBV13 and TRBJ2-3, with 9 bases lining up with TRBD2. The germline CDR1 and CDR2 sequences are PRHDT and FYEKMQ (reference sequence). V dropped 0 bases and J dropped 4; count of bases not matched to a gene: 11. The CDR3 consists of 18 residues. The CDR3 DNA sequence: TGTGCCAGCAGCTTAGGCTATGGCGGGGGGGCCGGGGCAGATACGCAGTATTTT. It is translated as CASSLGYGGGAGADTQYF.

This sequence joins TRBV12-3 or TRBV12-4 and TRBJ1-6, with D perhaps matching TRBD1 (5 bases). With 7 bases removed from V and 16 bases from J, the gap between germline ends came to 20 bases. This CDR3 has 13 amino acids. The CDR3 region has the DNA TGTGCCAGCACCTGGGACTTTCGCGGAGCACTCCACTTT. It codes for CASTWDFRGALHF.

The V gene is TRBV5-6, the J gene TRBJ2-3, with D perhaps TRBD2 (6 bases). This CDR3 region has 16 residues. V gave up 0 bases and J gave up 0 bases, with 11 bases separating them. Per germline, CDR1 SGHDT and CDR2 YYEEEE. The CDR3 spells CASSLGRGWSTDTQYF. CDR3 DNA sequence: TGTGCCAGCAGCTTGGGGCGGGGTTGGAGCACAGATACGCAGTATTTT.

Of note for this clone: Since a much larger clone is just one base distant, this may be a read error. The chain combines TRBV5-4 with TRBJ2-6; 7 bases fit TRBD1. V trimming: 4 bases; J trimming: 0 bases; junction bases outside the gene matches: 1. Germline V gene data show CDR1 as SGHNT and CDR2 as YYREEE (reference sequence). The CDR3 sequence is 15 residues long. CDR3 amino acids: CASSRDSSGANVLTF. The CDR3 region has the DNA TGTGCCAGCAGCCGGGACAGCTCTGGGGCCAACGTCCTGACTTTC.

CDR3 in amino acids: CASSPGNLGQGYKGDTGELFF. CDR3 DNA: TGTGCCAGCAGCCCGGGGAATTTGGGGCAGGGGTACAAAGGAGACACCGGGGAGCTGTTTTTT. V and J are TRBV4-2 and TRBJ2-2; a weak D match, TRBD1 (6 bases). V shed 4 bases and J shed 3 bases, with 30 bases lying between them. This CDR3 is built from 21 residues. CDR1 is LGHNA and CDR2 is YNFKEQ in the germline V gene.

This sequence joins TRBV7-2 and TRBJ2-7, with 10 bases lining up with TRBD2. The CDR3 extends over 14 amino acids. CDR1 is SGHTA and CDR2 is FQGNSA in the germline V gene. With V trimmed by 5 bases and J by 6 bases, 7 bases remained unmatched. The CDR3 here is CASSPGLAEIEQYF. The CDR3 DNA is TGTGCCAGCAGCCCCGGACTAGCGGAGATCGAGCAGTACTTC.

The chain carries TRBV7-6 and TRBJ2-3; TRBD2 might be the D (5 bases). The germline V gene has CDR1 SGHVS and CDR2 FNYEAQ. V lost 5 bases and J lost 7, with 16 bases in between. The CDR3 sequence is 14 residues long. Here the CDR3 reads CASSPGVGRNTQYF. The CDR3 DNA reads as TGTGCCAGCAGCCCCGGGGTCGGGCGCAATACGCAGTATTTT. Full variable domain (remainder filled in from reference TRBV7-6 and TRBJ2-3): GAGVSQSPRYKVTKRGQDVALRCDPISGHVSLYWYRQALGQGPEFLTYFNYEAQQDKSGLPNDRFSAERPEGSISTLTIQRTEQRDSAMYRCASSPGVGRNTQYFGPGTRLTVL.

The V and J genes are TRBV7-2 and TRBJ2-1; 8 bases agree with TRBD2. CDR1 is SGHTA, CDR2 FQGNSA, per germline. V gave up 2 bases and J gave up 4 bases; unmatched junction bases: 4. CDR3 length equals 15 residues. CDR3 coding DNA: TGTGCCAGCAGCTTAACTAGCGGACCTTACAATGAGCAGTTCTTC. It is translated as CASSLTSGPYNEQFF.

V is TRBV11-2 and J is TRBJ1-5; 9 nucleotides align to TRBD1. CDR1 is SGHAT and CDR2 is FQNNGV in the germline V gene. Unmatched junction bases numbered 6, after V lost 0 bases and J lost 6 bases. There are 16 residues in the CDR3. CDR3 sequence: CASSLDTGQGGQPQHF. The CDR3 coding sequence is TGTGCCAGCAGCTTAGATACGGGACAGGGAGGTCAGCCCCAGCATTTT.

The chain joins TRBV6-5 to TRBJ1-2; D is ambiguous. Trimming shortened V by 2 bases and J by 2 bases, and 6 bases separated the two germline ends. This CDR3 comprises 13 residues. Germline V gene lookup returns CDR1 MNHEY and CDR2 SVGAGI. CDR3 region: CASSYEGNYGYTF. CDR3 bases: TGTGCCAGCAGTTACGAGGGAAACTATGGCTACACCTTC.

The V gene is TRBV7-9, the J gene TRBJ1-1, with D tentatively TRBD1 (5 bases). The V end lost 3 bases, the J end lost 11 bases, and 19 bases lay between the germline ends. CDR1 is SEHNR, CDR2 FQNEAQ, per germline (reference sequence). The CDR3 sequence is 14 residues long. In DNA form, the CDR3 reads TGTGCCAGCAGCTTCCCTCGGGACTTAACTTTGGCTTTCTTT. This encodes CASSFPRDLTLAFF. Looking up the rest from reference TRBV7-9 and TRBJ1-1 gives the full variable domain: DTGVSQNPRHKITKRGQNVTFRCDPISEHNRLYWYRQTLGQGPEFLTYFQNEAQLEKSRLLSDRFSAERPKGSFSTLEIQRTEQGDSAMYLCASSFPRDLTLAFFGQGTRLTVV.

V is TRBV6-5 and J is TRBJ2-5; tentatively, D is TRBD1 (6 bases). Trimming took off 7 bases at V and 3 bases at J, with 9 bases between the two ends. This CDR3 comprises 12 residues. Germline V gene sequence: CDR1 MNHEY, CDR2 SVGAGI. The CDR3 region has the DNA TGTGCCAGCAAGAGGACAGAAGAGACCCAGTACTTC. Its translation: CASKRTEETQYF.

V usage is TRBV3-1 (or the pseudogene TRBV3-2) and J usage is TRBJ2-3; D is possibly TRBD1 (6 bases). Looked up from germline, CDR1 is LGHDT and CDR2 is YNNKEL (reference sequence). The CDR3 has 15 residues. Deletions cut 0 bases from V and 4 bases from J, with 11 bases between. CDR3 sequence reads: CASSQESRGSDTQYF. DNA for the CDR3: TGTGCCAGCAGCCAAGAGTCCAGGGGATCAGATACGCAGTATTTT.

The genes are TRBV27 and TRBJ1-6; no clear D. Germline V gene data show CDR1 as MNHEY and CDR2 as SMNVEV (reference sequence). Between the trimmed V and J ends, which lost 5 bases and 0 bases, there was a span of 11 bases. The CDR3 totals 16 residues. The CDR3 coding sequence is TGTGCCAGCAGTCCCTCACGGAGCTCCTATAATTCACCCCTCCACTTT. It is translated as CASSPSRSSYNSPLHF.

Ten or more counts support this clone. The chain recombines TRBV11-3 with TRBJ1-1; the match to TRBD1 covers 9 bases. V dropped 4 bases and J dropped 1; count of bases not matched to a gene: 4. This CDR3 region has 15 residues. Germline CDR1 reads SGHNT; CDR2 reads YENEEA. CDR3 loop: CASSSTGGPNTEAFF. CDR3 nucleotide sequence: TGTGCCAGCAGCTCGACAGGGGGTCCGAACACTGAAGCTTTCTTT.